These T cell receptor beta chains were read from a single sample in a study of monozygotic twins with inflammatory bowel disease. TCRdb re-called the 5' RACE reads and catalogs CDR3 proteins one per entry, DNA excluded. This specimen shows some 450,000 distinct CDR3 sequences; the ten leading clones hold about 2.6%. What was sequenced was blood. These receptors were obtained from a human donor with ulcerative colitis or Crohn's disease, or a healthy co-twin of an affected twin (not recorded which). CDR3s include the opening cysteine and the closing phenylalanine or tryptophan.

j_call	v_call	cdr3_aa
TRBJ2-1	TRBV20-1	CSAQDLDNEQFF
TRBJ2-1	TRBV11-2	CASSLAWVNEQFF
TRBJ1-1	TRBV6-1	CASRPDRQGRDTEAFF
TRBJ1-2	TRBV20-1	CSAQMQGLPNYGYTF
TRBJ2-7	TRBV12-3/TRBV12-4	CASSLGTPEQYF
TRBJ2-6	TRBV24-1	CATPFPWGGKPSGANVLTF
TRBJ2-1	TRBV7-9	CASSSMGTGYNEQFF
TRBJ2-1	TRBV20-1	CSAIAVSSYNEQFF
TRBJ2-7	TRBV7-2	CASSRDRWTSYEQYF
TRBJ2-7	TRBV27	CASSLLGSGPYEQYF
TRBJ2-3	TRBV3-1	CASSPPGADTQYF
TRBJ2-1	TRBV2	CASTGDHNEQFF
TRBJ2-7	TRBV14	CASSRSGQGPYEQYF
TRBJ2-2	TRBV7-2	CASSFLGKEYGELFF
TRBJ2-2	TRBV9	CASSASTGTGELFF
TRBJ1-4	TRBV4-3	CASSQDSQVSTNEKLFF
TRBJ2-1	TRBV20-1	CSAPGHPSYNEQFF
TRBJ1-3	TRBV6-1	CASRAWEGSGNTIYF
TRBJ1-2	TRBV3-1	CASSQFRTGYYGYTF
TRBJ2-1	TRBV28	CASSSGTYNEQFF
TRBJ2-5	TRBV5-1	CASSNNAQGLQETQYF
TRBJ2-3	TRBV7-2	CASSRREADTQYF
TRBJ2-2	TRBV5-5	CASSFPRAGGDTGELFF
TRBJ2-1	TRBV28	CASSRGGGSYNEQFF